The clone carrying this T cell receptor beta chain was seen many times. MiXCR was run by TCRdb on the 5' RACE reads, yielding one entry per CDR3 protein. This table has tens of thousands of distinct CDR3 sequences, around 16% appearing once. The data were obtained in a study of T cells of healthy individuals. V lost 2 bases and J 6 bases, leaving 17 bases between the germline ends. The CDR3 extends over 15 amino acids. The germline gives CDR1 DFQATT, CDR2 SNEGSKA (reference sequence). The TCR originated in a human donor in good health. J is TRBJ1-5 and V is TRBV20-1; D might be TRBD1 (5 bases). CDR3 amino acids: CSARTFREGRQPQHF. The CDR3 DNA sequence: TGCAGTGCTAGAACCTTTAGGGAGGGGCGTCAGCCCCAGCATTTT.